This TCR beta chain was obtained from a study of cytotoxic CD8 clonotypes in ibrutinib-treated CLL. Findings and caveats of the study: Baseline levels of clonality went above those of age-matched healthy donors and moved with circulating CD8+ T-cell counts. On treatment, the uncommon public clonotypes contracted or remained stable. Whereas clonality rose at ibrutinib response, it declined toward baseline at progression.

Researchers set a sequencing depth target of 1 in 200,000 to 1 in 1 million T cells. Produced via immunoSEQ multiplex PCR; TCRdb's table is partial and in-frame only. The sample lists roughly 170,000 clones, 84% occurring once. To note about this clone: What it binds is not known.

The clonotype originates from a human donor with chronic lymphocytic leukemia. This specimen consisted of PBMCs, obtained after 24 months of ibrutinib treatment.

The CDR3 sequence is CASSYGTSGYNEQFF. CDR3 DNA: TGTGCCAGCAGTTACGGGACTAGCGGCTACAATGAGCAGTTCTTC. The chain is built from TRBV27 and TRBJ2-1; 11 positions match TRBD2. Germline V lookup: CDR1 MNHEY, CDR2 SMNVEV (reference sequence). The V segment lost 4 bases and the J segment 3 bases; nucleotides outside the gene matches: 2. CDR3 size: 15 residues.